The present T cell receptor beta chain was sequenced within a study of blood T cell repertoires in COVID-19. Assay: immunoSEQ multiplex PCR; the TCRdb copy retains only in-frame clones and omits some. The sample yields about 200,000 clones, around nine tenths seen once. The length of the CDR3 is 12 residues. Trimming took off 1 base at V and 6 bases at J, with 4 bases between the two ends. Germline CDR1 is LGHDT and CDR2 is YNNKEL (reference sequence). The sample was PBMCs or T cells enriched from blood (not recorded which). The chain uses TRBV3-1 (or the pseudogene TRBV3-2) and TRBJ2-1; D is uncertain. The receptor was isolated from a woman aged 25-40 years who had been exposed to COVID-19. CDR3 sequence reads: CASSQVVNEQFF. The CDR3 DNA reads as TGTGCCAGCAGCCAAGTCGTCAATGAGCAGTTCTTC.